This TCR beta chain was sequenced during a study of T cell responses to AZD1222 COVID-19 vaccine. Turning to the study itself: Second doses at about 4 or about 12 weeks were pooled.

Study-wide points: Just 5 to 7 people given AZD1222 tested seropositive at baseline. When two AZD1222 doses had been given, Spike-specific TCR breadth and depth rose. The donor cohort was predominantly white British with a female majority, and clonal diversity may have been underestimated.

A note on this clone: The antigen is undetermined. At the DNA level, this CDR3 is encoded by other sequences in the same sample as well.

Libraries were prepared by immunoSEQ multiplex PCR; TCRdb keeps only in-frame clonotypes and omits some of them. The repertoire holds 110,000 or so clones, with around 87% as singletons. The TCR sequence derives from an adult in good health. The sample consisted of peripheral blood, taken on day 0 of AZD1222 vaccination.

The CDR3: CSARLNEQFF. The CDR3 nucleotides read TGCAGTGCTAGATTGAATGAGCAGTTCTTC. The V and J genes are TRBV20-1 and TRBJ2-1; D unclear. V was trimmed by 2 bases and J by 7 bases, leaving 3 bases between them. The CDR3 runs to 10 residues. Germline values: CDR1 DFQATT, CDR2 SNEGSKA (reference sequence).